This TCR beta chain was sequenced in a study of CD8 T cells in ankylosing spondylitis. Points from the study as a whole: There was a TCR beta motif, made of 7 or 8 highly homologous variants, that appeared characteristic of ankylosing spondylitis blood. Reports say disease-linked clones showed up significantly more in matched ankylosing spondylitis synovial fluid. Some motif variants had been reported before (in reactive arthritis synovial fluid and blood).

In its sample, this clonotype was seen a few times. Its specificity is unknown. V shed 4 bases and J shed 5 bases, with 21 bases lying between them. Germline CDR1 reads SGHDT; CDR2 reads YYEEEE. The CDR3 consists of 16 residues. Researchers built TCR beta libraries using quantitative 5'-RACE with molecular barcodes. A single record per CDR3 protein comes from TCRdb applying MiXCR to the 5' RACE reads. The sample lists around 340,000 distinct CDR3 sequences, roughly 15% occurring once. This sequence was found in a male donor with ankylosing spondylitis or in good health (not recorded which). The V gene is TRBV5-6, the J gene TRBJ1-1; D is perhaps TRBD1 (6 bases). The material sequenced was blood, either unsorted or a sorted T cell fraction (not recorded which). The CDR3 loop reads CASSPPGGGAVTEAFF. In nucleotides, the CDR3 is TGTGCCAGCAGCCCCCCCGGCGGGGGGGCGGTAACTGAAGCTTTCTTT.